This T cell receptor (beta chain) originates from a study of control samples from healthy donors and cancer patients. Repertoires were generated with immunoSEQ multiplex PCR, while TCRdb's copy carries only in-frame clones and drops some. The sample holds approximately 46,000 clones; 85% to 95% are singletons and the top ten take 0.65% to 0.9%. This clone was counted once. This receptor was taken from a man aged 25 to 40 with colorectal cancer. Material: PBMCs.

DNA for the CDR3: TGCAGCGTTCGGACAGGGCTGACCTCCTATGGCTACACCTTC. Translating gives CSVRTGLTSYGYTF. The chain recombines TRBV29-1 with TRBJ1-2; TRBD1 agrees at 8 bases. The CDR3 has 14 residues. CDR1 SQVTM and CDR2 ANQGSEA come from the germline V gene. V lost 5 bases and J lost 4; bases outside the gene matches: 9.